This TCR beta chain was found in a study of blood T cell repertoires in COVID-19. Overall study context: PBMCs, B-cell-depleted T cells, or T cells were the source of the cDNA or gDNA that made up the material.

The CDR3 runs to 14 residues. Deletions cut 4 bases from V and 3 bases from J, with 9 bases between. Germline V lookup: CDR1 MNHEY, CDR2 SVGAGI. Ages ranged from about 18 to 90 years, with residence in some 25 US areas. Donors in Cohort 3 counted as recovered after two negative PCRs, clearance, or symptom resolution. Assay: immunoSEQ multiplex PCR; the TCRdb copy retains only in-frame clones and omits some. The sample consists of 200,000 or so clones, roughly four fifths of them appearing once. The sequenced sample was PBMCs or T cells enriched from blood (not recorded which). This receptor was obtained from a man aged 35 to 55 who had recovered from COVID-19. The genes are TRBV6-5 and TRBJ1-4; unclear D gene. CDR3 sequence (DNA): TGTGCCAGCAGTTGGCGGCAGTCTAATGAAAAACTGTTTTTT. The encoded protein is CASSWRQSNEKLFF.